The clone carrying this T cell receptor (beta chain) has a single count. No antigen is known for it. The data are from a study of T cells in Graves' hyperthyroidism and ophthalmopathy. The CDR3 is 17 residues long. Per germline, CDR1 SGHVS and CDR2 FNYEAQ. Deletions cut 4 bases from V and 6 bases from J, with 22 bases between. The investigators amplified TCR beta CDR3 regions from RNA transcripts. TCR CDR3 underwent first-round RT-PCR with the HTBI primer set. TCRdb re-called the multiplex PCR reads with MiXCR, one entry per CDR3 protein. This table has under 450,000 distinct CDR3 sequences, roughly a sixth appearing once. Study conclusions and caveats: Ophthalmopathy was model-predicted a median approximately six months pre-onset.

Aged 18 to 65, the patients had hyperthyroidism that was newly diagnosed and had lasted under 2 months. The chain has TRBV7-6 and TRBJ2-1; D might be TRBD1 or TRBD2, each matching 5 bases. The TCR originated in a woman aged 25 to 39 with Graves' hyperthyroidism that later progressed to Graves' ophthalmopathy. The sample taken for sequencing was blood. The CDR3 reads CASSSVQLGVLGNEQFF. CDR3 DNA sequence: TGTGCCAGCAGCTCCGTCCAACTAGGGGTGCTGGGCAATGAGCAGTTCTTC.